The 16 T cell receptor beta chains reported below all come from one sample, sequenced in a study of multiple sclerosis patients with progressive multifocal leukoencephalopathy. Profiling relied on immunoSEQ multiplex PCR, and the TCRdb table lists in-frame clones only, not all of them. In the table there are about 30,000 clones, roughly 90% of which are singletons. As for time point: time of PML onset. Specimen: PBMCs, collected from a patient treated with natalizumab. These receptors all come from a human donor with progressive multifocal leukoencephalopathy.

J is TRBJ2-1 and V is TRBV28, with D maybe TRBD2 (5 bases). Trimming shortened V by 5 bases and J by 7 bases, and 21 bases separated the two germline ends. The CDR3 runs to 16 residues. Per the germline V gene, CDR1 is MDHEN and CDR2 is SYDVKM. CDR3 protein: CASSVTPGNSRNEQFF. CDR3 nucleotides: TGTGCCAGCAGTGTAACCCCCGGGAATAGTAGAAATGAGCAGTTCTTC.

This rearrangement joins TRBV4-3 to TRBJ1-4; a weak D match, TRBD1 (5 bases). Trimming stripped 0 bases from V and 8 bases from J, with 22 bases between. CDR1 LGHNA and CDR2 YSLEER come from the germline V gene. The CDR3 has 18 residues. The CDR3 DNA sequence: TGCGCCAGCAGCCAAGATGGGGGGACCCGAGAATCAACCGAAAAACTGTTTTTT. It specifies CASSQDGGTRESTEKLFF.

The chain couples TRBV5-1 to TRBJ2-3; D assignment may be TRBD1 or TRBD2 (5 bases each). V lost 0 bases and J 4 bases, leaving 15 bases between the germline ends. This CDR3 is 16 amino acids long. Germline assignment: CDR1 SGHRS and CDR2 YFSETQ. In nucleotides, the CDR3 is TGCGCCAGCAGCTTGGATCTGGGAATGGGGGCAGATACGCAGTATTTT. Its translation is CASSLDLGMGADTQYF.

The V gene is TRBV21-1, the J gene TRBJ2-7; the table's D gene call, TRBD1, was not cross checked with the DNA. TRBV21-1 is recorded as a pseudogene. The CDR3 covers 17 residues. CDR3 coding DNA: TGTGCCAGCAGCAAAGGGACAGGGGAGGTTATCACCTACGAGCAGTACTTC. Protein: CASSKGTGEVITYEQYF.

The CDR3 here is CASSGEVGTGGYEQYF. CDR3 DNA sequence: TGTGCCAGCAGTGGAGAGGTCGGGACAGGGGGGTACGAGCAGTACTTC. This chain uses TRBV6-1 with TRBJ2-7, with 11 bases lining up with TRBD1. Germline CDR1 reads MNHNS; CDR2 reads SASEGT. This CDR3 contains 16 residues. Unmatched junction bases numbered 9, after V lost 4 bases and J lost 4 bases.

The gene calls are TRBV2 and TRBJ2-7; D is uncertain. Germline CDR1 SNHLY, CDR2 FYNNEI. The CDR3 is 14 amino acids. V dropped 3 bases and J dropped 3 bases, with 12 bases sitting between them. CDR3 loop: CASSDPDSNYEQYF. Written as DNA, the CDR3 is TGTGCCAGCAGTGACCCCGACTCGAACTACGAGCAGTACTTC.

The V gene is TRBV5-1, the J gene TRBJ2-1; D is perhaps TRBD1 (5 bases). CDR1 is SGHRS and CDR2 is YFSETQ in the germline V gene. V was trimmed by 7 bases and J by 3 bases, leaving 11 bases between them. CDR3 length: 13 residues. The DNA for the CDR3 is TGCGCCAGCTCCCAGGGTAGCTACAATGAGCAGTTCTTC. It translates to CASSQGSYNEQFF.

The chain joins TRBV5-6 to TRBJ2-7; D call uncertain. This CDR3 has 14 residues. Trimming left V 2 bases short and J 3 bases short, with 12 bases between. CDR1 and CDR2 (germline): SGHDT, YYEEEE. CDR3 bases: TGTGCCAGCAGCTTTACCTCCGCCCACTACGAGCAGTACTTC. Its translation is CASSFTSAHYEQYF.

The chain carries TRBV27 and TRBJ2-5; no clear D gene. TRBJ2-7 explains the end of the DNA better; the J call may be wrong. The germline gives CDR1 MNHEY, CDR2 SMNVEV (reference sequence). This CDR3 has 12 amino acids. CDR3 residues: CASSLNLYEQYF. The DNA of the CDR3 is TGTGCCAGCAGTTTAAACCTCTACGAGCAGTACTTC.

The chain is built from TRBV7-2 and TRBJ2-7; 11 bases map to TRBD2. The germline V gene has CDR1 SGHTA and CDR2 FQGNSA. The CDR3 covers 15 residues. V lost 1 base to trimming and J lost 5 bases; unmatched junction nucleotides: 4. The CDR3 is CASSLVTSGIHEQYF. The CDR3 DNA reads TGTGCCAGCAGCTTAGTGACTAGCGGGATTCACGAGCAGTACTTC.

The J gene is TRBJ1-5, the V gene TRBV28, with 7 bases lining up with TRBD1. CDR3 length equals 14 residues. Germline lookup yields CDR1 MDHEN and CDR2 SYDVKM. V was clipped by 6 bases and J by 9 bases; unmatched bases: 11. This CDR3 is CASSLNGQARPQHF. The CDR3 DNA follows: TGTGCCAGCAGCCTCAATGGACAGGCACGGCCCCAGCATTTT.

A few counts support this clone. CDR3 loop: CASSLGRTYEQYF. DNA for the CDR3: TGTGCCAGCAGCTTGGGCCGGACCTACGAGCAGTACTTC. This chain links TRBV5-8 with TRBJ2-7, with no clear D. Germline-derived CDR1 and CDR2 are SGHTS and YDEGEE. The CDR3 runs to 13 residues. V was clipped by 0 bases and J by 2 bases, with 6 bases between them.

The DNA for the CDR3 is TGTGCCAGCAGTATCGACGGGAATCAGCCCCAGCATTTT. The encoded protein is CASSIDGNQPQHF. The genes are TRBV2 and TRBJ1-5, with D uncertain. CDR1 is SNHLY, CDR2 FYNNEI, per germline. CDR3 size: 13 residues. V lost 5 bases to trimming and J lost 4 bases, with 9 bases between them.

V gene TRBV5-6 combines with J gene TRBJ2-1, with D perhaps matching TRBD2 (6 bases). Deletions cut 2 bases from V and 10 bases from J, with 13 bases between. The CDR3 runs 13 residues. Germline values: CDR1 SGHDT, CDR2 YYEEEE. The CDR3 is CASSFGGTLEQFF. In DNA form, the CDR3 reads TGTGCCAGCAGCTTCGGAGGGACTCTGGAGCAGTTCTTC.

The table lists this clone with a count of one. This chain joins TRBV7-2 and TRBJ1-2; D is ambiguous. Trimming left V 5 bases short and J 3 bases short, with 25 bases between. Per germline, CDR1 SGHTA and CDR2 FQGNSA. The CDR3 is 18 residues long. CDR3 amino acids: CASSVSRTEGRQDYGYTF. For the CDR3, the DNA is TGTGCCAGCAGCGTAAGCCGGACGGAAGGCCGCCAAGACTATGGCTACACCTTC.

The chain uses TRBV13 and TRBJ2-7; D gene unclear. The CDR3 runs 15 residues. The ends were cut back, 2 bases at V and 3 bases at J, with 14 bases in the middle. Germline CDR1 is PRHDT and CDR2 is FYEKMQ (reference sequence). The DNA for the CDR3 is TGTGCCAGCAGCTTAATCCGGGTTGGCGGCTACGAGCAGTACTTC. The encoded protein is CASSLIRVGGYEQYF.